Below are 15 T cell receptor beta chains sequenced from a single sample in a study of shared clonotypes between healthy human individuals. Repertoires were generated with immunoSEQ multiplex PCR, while TCRdb's copy carries only in-frame clones and drops some. The data hold roughly 2,500,000 clones, with approximately 93% observed a single time. The sample consisted of naive CD4+ T cells from PBMCs. Documented subset: CD45RA+ positively selected. These receptors were collected from a man aged 18 to 29 in good health. Some clones in this sample may be carry-over from other donors' samples.

This rearrangement joins TRBV6-5 to TRBJ2-7; the match to TRBD2 covers 7 bases. V trimming: 0 bases; J trimming: 3 bases; junction bases outside the gene matches: 8. The CDR3 runs 16 residues. Germline V gene lookup returns CDR1 MNHEY and CDR2 SVGAGI. The CDR3 loop reads CASSYSGASGFYEQYF. The CDR3, as DNA: TGTGCCAGCAGTTACTCCGGGGCTAGCGGATTCTACGAGCAGTACTTC.

This clone was observed a single time. The junction departs from germline at one end; a sequencing error may be responsible. This chain uses TRBV30 with TRBJ1-6; D is uncertain. The CDR3 contains 13 residues. Germline loops: CDR1 GTSNPN, CDR2 SVGIG (reference sequence). For the CDR3, the DNA is TGTGCCTGGAGCGGTGCCTCGGGTTCACCCCCCCACTTT. Residues: CAWSGASGSPPHF.

The V gene is TRBV28, the J gene TRBJ1-3, with 8 bases matching TRBD1. The CDR3 extends over 15 amino acids. The germline gives CDR1 MDHEN, CDR2 SYDVKM. The V segment lost 5 bases and the J segment 2 bases; nucleotides outside the gene matches: 5. DNA for the CDR3: TGTGCCAGCAGTCTATTGGACAGGGCTGGAAACACCATATATTTT. Protein sequence: CASSLLDRAGNTIYF. The whole variable domain, filled in from reference TRBV28 and TRBJ1-3, reads DVKVTQSSRYLVKRTGEKVFLECVQDMDHENMFWYRQDPGLGLRLIYFSYDVKMKEKGDIPEGYSVSREKKERFSLILESASTNQTSMYLCASSLLDRAGNTIYFGEGSWLTVV.

The rearrangement joins TRBV7-8 to TRBJ2-5, with a possible D match to TRBD1 (6 bases). The germline V gene encodes CDR1 SGHVS and CDR2 FQNEAQ. CDR3 length equals 15 residues. V shed 2 bases and J shed 3 bases, with 13 bases lying between them. CDR3 sequence: CASSLNLDSKETQYF. The CDR3 DNA follows: TGTGCCAGCAGCTTAAACCTGGACAGTAAAGAGACCCAGTACTTC.

The rearrangement uses TRBV4-1 and TRBJ2-1, with D unclear. The germline CDR1 and CDR2 sequences are MGHRA and YSYEKL. Trimming shortened V by 1 base and J by 5 bases, and 12 bases separated the two germline ends. The CDR3 is 15 amino acids. CDR3 nucleotide sequence: TGCGCCAGCAGCCAAGCGGTGAGGAGCGACAATGAGCAGTTCTTC. As protein: CASSQAVRSDNEQFF.

This clone was recorded only once. The rearrangement joins TRBV28 to TRBJ1-2; 8 bases are shared with TRBD1. Germline CDR1 is MDHEN and CDR2 is SYDVKM. The CDR3 totals 13 residues. J gave up 8 bases and V 4 bases, and 6 bases lay outside the gene matches. The CDR3 spells CASSSGQVGGYTF. DNA for the CDR3: TGTGCCAGCAGTTCGGGACAGGTTGGGGGCTACACCTTC.

This sequence joins TRBV2 and TRBJ1-3, with D possibly matching TRBD1 (6 bases). Germline lookup yields CDR1 SNHLY and CDR2 FYNNEI. The CDR3 sequence is 14 residues long. V gave up 7 bases and J gave up 4 bases, with 14 bases separating them. CDR3 sequence reads: CASMDGGAGNTIYF. The DNA of the CDR3 is TGTGCCAGCATGGACGGGGGCGCGGGAAACACCATATATTTT.

As to this clone: The identical CDR3 is also encoded by other nucleotide sequences in the sample. The CDR3 sequence is CASSLGGRAYNEQFF. The CDR3 DNA sequence: TGTGCCAGCAGTTTGGGCGGGAGGGCCTACAATGAGCAGTTCTTC. The chain joins TRBV28 to TRBJ2-1, with 9 bases lining up with TRBD2. Looked up from germline, CDR1 is MDHEN and CDR2 is SYDVKM. V lost 3 bases, J lost 2 bases, and 2 bases stayed unmatched. CDR3 length: 15 amino acids. Supplemented by reference TRBV28 and TRBJ2-1, the full variable domain reads DVKVTQSSRYLVKRTGEKVFLECVQDMDHENMFWYRQDPGLGLRLIYFSYDVKMKEKGDIPEGYSVSREKKERFSLILESASTNQTSMYLCASSLGGRAYNEQFFGPGTRLTVL.

Points on this clone: This same CDR3 is encoded by further DNA sequences in the sample. The CDR3 DNA is TGTGCCAGCAGCGTAGGACAGGGGGAGACCCAGTACTTC. This sequence encodes CASSVGQGETQYF. V and J are TRBV9 and TRBJ2-5; 8 nucleotides match TRBD1. The V and J ends lost 0 bases and 5 bases, in that order; junction bases with no gene match: 0. The CDR3 is 13 residues long. Germline V gene lookup returns CDR1 SGDLS and CDR2 YYNGEE.

The chain is built from TRBV19 and TRBJ1-1; D unresolved. CDR1 LNHDA and CDR2 SQIVND come from the germline V gene (reference sequence). There are 14 residues in the CDR3. Trimming pared 3 bases from V and 4 bases from J, leaving 12 bases between. The CDR3 sequence is CASSISARITEAFF. As DNA, the CDR3 is TGTGCCAGTAGTATCTCCGCCAGGATCACTGAAGCTTTCTTT. Supplemented by reference TRBV19 and TRBJ1-1, the full variable domain reads DGGITQSPKYLFRKEGQNVTLSCEQNLNHDAMYWYRQDPGQGLRLIYYSQIVNDFQKGDIAEGYSVSREKKESFPLTVTSAQKNPTAFYLCASSISARITEAFFGQGTRLTVV.

This clone was counted a single time. The chain carries TRBV9 and TRBJ2-1, with 12 nucleotides matching TRBD2. Germline V gives CDR1 SGDLS, CDR2 YYNGEE. The CDR3 spans 16 residues. The V and J ends lost 0 bases and 9 bases, in that order; junction bases with no gene match: 7. The CDR3 sequence: CASSVGTSGMTGEQFF. In DNA form, the CDR3 reads TGTGCCAGCAGCGTAGGGACTAGCGGGATGACAGGTGAGCAGTTCTTC.

The rearrangement uses TRBV27 and TRBJ2-5, with 10 bases lining up with TRBD2. This CDR3 is built from 14 residues. Germline-derived CDR1 and CDR2 are MNHEY and SMNVEV (reference sequence). The trim removed 4 bases at V and 6 bases at J, leaving 5 bases unmatched. DNA for the CDR3: TGTGCCAGCAGTTCTAGCGGGAGCGGGAAGACCCAGTACTTC. This sequence encodes CASSSSGSGKTQYF.

The chain couples TRBV10-1 to TRBJ2-1, with D possibly TRBD1 on 6 matching bases. V was trimmed by 5 bases and J by 8 bases, leaving 10 bases between them. This CDR3 spans 12 amino acids. Germline CDR1 WNHNN, CDR2 SYGVQD (reference sequence). The CDR3 DNA is TGCGCCAGCAGTACCGAGGGGGATGAGCAGTTCTTC. Translating gives CASSTEGDEQFF.

V usage is TRBV7-3 and J usage is TRBJ2-6, with D maybe TRBD1 (5 bases). Germline V CDR1 and CDR2: SGHTA, FQGTGA. The CDR3 runs to 15 residues. V dropped 5 bases and J dropped 4 bases, with 12 bases sitting between them. This CDR3 reads CASSPGHPGANVLTF. The CDR3 region has the DNA TGTGCCAGCAGCCCCGGACACCCCGGGGCCAACGTCCTGACTTTC.

V usage is TRBV19 and J usage is TRBJ1-2; TRBD1 aligns across 7 bases. Germline V CDR1 and CDR2: LNHDA, SQIVND (reference sequence). This CDR3 region has 14 residues. The V and J ends lost 3 bases and 5 bases, in that order; junction bases with no gene match: 6. The CDR3 region is CASSIRGQIYGYTF. Here the CDR3 DNA reads TGTGCCAGTAGTATCCGGGGACAGATATATGGCTACACCTTC.